The 25 T cell receptor delta chains below all came from one sample that was sequenced in a study of gamma-delta chains in newborns, infants, children. TCRdb reapplied CATT to the reads. In the table there are 5,500 to 7,500 delta-chain clones, about 11% of which are singletons. What was sequenced was blood. The receptors stem from a child who was a newborn, infant or young child, either healthy, febrile or measles-vaccinated (not recorded which).

The V gene is uncalled and the J gene is TRDJ3; the table's D call TRDD3 went unverified against the DNA. This CDR3 has 22 amino acids. CDR3 bases: TGTGCCTGTGACTCCTTACTGGGGGATAGGCTTGTCTCCTCCTGGTACACCCGACAGATGTTTTTC. Translating gives CACDSLLGDRLVSSWYTRQMFF.

Notes on this clone: Other DNA sequences from this sample encode an identical CDR3 as well. The chain carries TRDV2 and TRDJ1; the match to TRDD3 covers 12 bases. Per germline, CDR1 GEAIGNYY and CDR2 EKD. This CDR3 is 18 amino acids long. Unmatched junction bases numbered 7, after V lost 0 bases and J lost 0 bases. The CDR3 bases are TGTGCCTGTGACACCTTACTGGGGGATACTCAGTACACCGATAAACTCATCTTT. Encoded protein: CACDTLLGDTQYTDKLIF.

In its sample, this clone was seen a few times. The V and J genes are TRDV2 and TRDJ3; 8 bases are a match to TRDD3. This CDR3 contains 19 residues. The germline V gene encodes CDR1 GEAIGNYY and CDR2 EKD. The ends lost 0 bases at V and 0 bases at J; junction bases unmatched: 6. The CDR3 coding sequence is TGTGCCTGTGACACCGTACTGGGGGCCAGCTCCTGGGACACCCGACAGATGTTTTTC. It translates to CACDTVLGASSWDTRQMFF.

V usage is TRDV2 and J usage is TRDJ1; 12 bases are shared with TRDD3. CDR3 length equals 17 residues. Germline V CDR1 and CDR2: GEAIGNYY, EKD. With 4 bases clipped from V and 3 bases from J, the junction kept 11 bases outside the gene matches. This CDR3 is CACDVLGDTKGADKLIF. The CDR3 coding sequence is TGTGCCTGTGATGTGCTGGGGGATACGAAGGGGGCCGATAAACTCATCTTT.

This clone was observed a handful of times. This chain uses TRDV2 with TRDJ1, with 12 bases matching TRDD3. V was pared by 0 bases and J by 7 bases, with 17 bases of the junction left unmatched. Germline loops: CDR1 GEAIGNYY, CDR2 EKD. The CDR3 is 19 amino acids. CDR3 region: CACDTLGTGGYLGGGKLIF. The CDR3 bases are TGTGCCTGTGACACCCTAGGTACTGGGGGATACCTGGGTGGCGGTAAACTCATCTTT.

This clone is medium-sized. The gene calls are TRDV2 and TRDJ1; 7 bases align to TRDD3. The junction had 8 bases not matched to a gene; V was cut back by 1 base and J by 4 bases. This CDR3 comprises 15 residues. Germline values: CDR1 GEAIGNYY, CDR2 EKD. DNA of the CDR3: TGTGCCTGTGACACGGTCGGGGATAGGGGCGATAAACTCATCTTT. This translates into CACDTVGDRGDKLIF.

To note about this clone: This may be a read error, as it is one base from a much larger clone. This CDR3 is also generated by other DNA sequences in the sample. The rearrangement uses TRDV2 and TRDJ1; possibly TRDD3 for D (9 bases). The CDR3 contains 16 residues. The germline V gene encodes CDR1 GEAIGNYY and CDR2 EKD. V dropped 7 bases and J dropped 9 bases, with 29 bases sitting between them. In nucleotides, the CDR3 is TGTGCCTGCGACTCTGTACTTCCTACTGGGGGAAAGGAACTCATCTTT. The encoded protein is CACDSVLPTGGKELIF.

The chain combines TRDV1 with TRDJ1, with D possibly TRDD3 on 6 matching bases. The length of the CDR3 is 19 residues. Per the germline V gene, CDR1 is TSWWSYY and CDR2 is QGS. Trimming took 0 bases from V and 2 from J, leaving 22 bases between them. The CDR3 bases are TGTGCTCTTGGGGAACTCCCCAGCGTCTGGGGAGTCGAAACCGATAAACTCATCTTT. It yields the protein CALGELPSVWGVETDKLIF.

Only a few counts were recorded for this clone. At one boundary the junction diverges from the germline segment, which might be a read error. The V and J genes are TRDV2 and TRDJ3; 11 bases line up with TRDD3. TCRdb records no J gene; here it was assigned by comparing the DNA to germline. Per the germline V gene, CDR1 is GEAIGNYY and CDR2 is EKD. This CDR3 contains 19 residues. The CDR3 bases are TGTGCCTGTGACACCGTGGGGGATACGACGAGCTGGGACACCCGAAAGATGTTTTTC. It codes for CACDTVGDTTSWDTRKMFF.

This clone is large. This chain joins TRDV2 and TRDJ1; D is ambiguous. The CDR3 covers 14 residues. The ends were cut back, 0 bases at V and 3 bases at J, with 10 bases in the middle. Germline V gene lookup returns CDR1 GEAIGNYY and CDR2 EKD. The CDR3 DNA is TGTGCCTGTGACACCTTGGGTAGGGCCGATAAACTCATCTTT. Its translation is CACDTLGRADKLIF.

This rearrangement joins TRDV2 to TRDJ1; the match to TRDD3 covers 7 bases. Germline V gene sequence: CDR1 GEAIGNYY, CDR2 EKD. The V gene end was trimmed by 0 bases and the J gene end by 4 bases; junction bases not matched to a gene: 4. CDR3 length: 14 amino acids. CDR3 in amino acids: CACDTVGERDKLIF. The CDR3 coding sequence is TGTGCCTGTGACACCGTGGGGGAACGCGATAAACTCATCTTT.

This CDR3 is CACDTVTGGYADYTDKLIF. The CDR3 DNA reads as TGTGCCTGTGACACCGTGACTGGGGGATACGCGGATTACACCGATAAACTCATCTTT. This chain connects TRDV2 to TRDJ1; 13 bases fit TRDD3. V lost 0 bases to trimming and J lost 0 bases; unmatched junction nucleotides: 9. The CDR3 loop spans 19 amino acids. From germline, CDR1 is GEAIGNYY and CDR2 EKD.

By share, this clone counts as medium-sized. V gene TRDV2 combines with J gene TRDJ1, with 10 bases identical to TRDD3. V gave up 0 bases and J gave up 8 bases; unmatched junction bases: 14. Per the germline V gene, CDR1 is GEAIGNYY and CDR2 is EKD. The CDR3 extends over 17 amino acids. CDR3 sequence (DNA): TGTGCCTGTGACACCGTAGGGGGATACGATTCCGCCATCAAACTCATCTTT. Its translation: CACDTVGGYDSAIKLIF.

This clone was counted a few times. TCRdb and the translated DNA give different amino acids at residue 9; the protein presented here is the one translated from the DNA. V and J are TRDV2 and TRDJ1; the D is unclear. CDR1 GEAIGNYY and CDR2 EKD come from the germline V gene. CDR3 length: 16 residues. Trimming stripped 2 bases from V and 0 bases from J, with 15 bases between. CDR3 sequence: CACDILGGTNTDKLIF. The CDR3 DNA is TGTGCCTGTGACATCCTTGGCGGGACAAACACCGATAAACTCATCTTT.

In this sample, this clone turned up a few times. The CDR3 reads CACDPLSTGGERHTDKLIF. In nucleotides, the CDR3 is TGTGCCTGTGACCCCTTGAGTACTGGGGGAGAAAGGCACACCGATAAACTCATCTTT. The chain recombines TRDV2 with TRDJ1; TRDD3 agrees at 9 bases. The CDR3 has 19 amino acids. The germline V gene encodes CDR1 GEAIGNYY and CDR2 EKD. Trimming removed 3 bases from V and 0 bases from J; junction bases left unmatched: 16.

This clone ranks as medium-sized. The CDR3 loop is CACDTVIRGDKLIF. CDR3 in DNA: TGTGCCTGTGACACCGTGATACGGGGCGATAAACTCATCTTT. V gene TRDV2 combines with J gene TRDJ1, with D perhaps TRDD3 (6 bases). Germline assignment: CDR1 GEAIGNYY and CDR2 EKD. Between the trimmed V and J ends, which lost 0 bases and 4 bases, there was a span of 11 bases. This CDR3 comprises 14 residues.

This chain links TRDV2 with TRDJ1, with TRDD3 matching over 13 bases. The J gene is absent in TCRdb and was assigned here via DNA matching to germline. This CDR3 is built from 22 residues. The germline V gene has CDR1 GEAIGNYY and CDR2 EKD. With 3 bases clipped from V and 0 bases from J, the junction kept 21 bases outside the gene matches. The DNA of the CDR3 is TGTGCCTGTGACCCCACTACTGGGGGATACGGCAGAGTGGAGGAGTACACCGATAAACTCATCTTT. Encoded protein: CACDPTTGGYGRVEEYTDKLIF.

This clone was detected a few times. TCRdb lists the protein of a much larger clone for this DNA, which differs at residue 8, so this is likely a read error; the protein given here is translated from the DNA itself. J is TRDJ2 and V is TRDV2, with D possibly TRDD3 on 5 matching bases. CDR3 length: 15 residues. The germline V gene has CDR1 GEAIGNYY and CDR2 EKD. Trimming cost V 2 bases and J 5 bases, with 14 bases left between them. CDR3 residues: CACDSLGTLTAQLFF. CDR3 DNA: TGTGCCTGTGACAGCTTGGGGACTCTCACAGCACAACTCTTCTTT.

V is TRDV2 and J is TRDJ1; TRDD3 agrees at 7 bases. Because TCRdb records no J gene, it was assigned here through a match of the DNA to germline. The length of the CDR3 is 19 residues. V was pared by 3 bases and J by 2 bases, with 20 bases of the junction left unmatched. Germline CDR1 reads GEAIGNYY; CDR2 reads EKD. CDR3 nucleotides: TGTGCCTGTGACGCCCGGCGAATGATGGGGGAGTTTGAAACCGATAAACTCATCTTT. Protein sequence: CACDARRMMGEFETDKLIF.

By frequency in the sample, this clone is medium-sized. This chain uses TRDV2 with TRDJ1; 13 nucleotides agree with TRDD3. V lost 3 bases and J lost 8; bases outside the gene matches: 11. The CDR3 is 16 residues long. Germline CDR1 reads GEAIGNYY; CDR2 reads EKD. The CDR3 region is CACDYLLGDTKLKLIF. The CDR3 DNA reads as TGTGCCTGTGACTATTTACTGGGGGATACGAAGTTAAAACTCATCTTT.

There are a few counts of this clone. For this DNA, TCRdb reports the protein of a much larger clone, which diverges at residue 13, most likely from a read error; the protein presented here is translated directly from the DNA. This chain uses TRDV2 with TRDJ1; TRDD3 aligns across 13 bases. CDR1 GEAIGNYY and CDR2 EKD come from the germline V gene. The CDR3 runs to 16 residues. The V segment lost 3 bases and the J segment 10 bases; nucleotides outside the gene matches: 13. In DNA form, the CDR3 reads TGTGCCTGTGACTATTTACTGGGGGATACGAAGTTAAGACTCATCTTT. Its translation is CACDYLLGDTKLRLIF.

This clone was counted a few times. It may be a read error: a sequence one base away is much more abundant. The chain carries TRDV2 and TRDJ1; 7 bases are a match to TRDD3. The CDR3 totals 16 residues. V trimming: 3 bases; J trimming: 1 base; junction bases outside the gene matches: 10. The germline CDR1 and CDR2 sequences are GEAIGNYY and EKD. The CDR3 spells CACDSLLGPLTDKLIF. CDR3 DNA sequence: TGTGCCTGTGACTCCCTACTGGGGCCACTCACCGATAAACTCATCTTT.

Turning to this clone: One end of the junction is discordant with germline, which a read error may explain. V gene TRDV2 combines with J gene TRDJ1; 9 nucleotides agree with TRDD3. Matching the DNA to germline supplied the J gene, which TCRdb does not give. CDR1 is GEAIGNYY, CDR2 EKD, per germline. The CDR3 covers 14 residues. CDR3 region: CAWDIMTGGAELIF. The CDR3, as DNA: TGTGCCTGGGACATTATGACTGGGGGAGCAGAACTCATCTTT.

Worth noting for this clone: Its ends do not fully match the called genes, so a read error is possible. This sequence joins TRDV2 and TRDJ1; TRDD2 aligns across 9 bases. No J gene is reported in TCRdb; it was inferred here by comparing the DNA with germline. CDR3 length: 24 residues. CDR1 and CDR2 from the germline V gene are GEAIGNYY and EKD. CDR3 protein: CACDPVTFLRNRGDSPSHTDKLIF. CDR3 DNA: TGTGCATGTGACCCTGTCACCTTCCTACGTAACCGGGGGGACTCACCTTCGCACACCGATAAACTCATCTTT.

Only a few counts were recorded for this clone. The TCRdb record carries a much larger clone's protein, which differs from this DNA's translation at residue 12; a read error is the likely cause, and the protein listed here is the DNA translation. The called J gene is TRDJ1, whereas the V gene has no call; the D call of TRDD3 is as the table states it, not checked on the DNA. CDR3 length: 15 amino acids. The CDR3, as DNA: TGTGCCTGTGACACCGTTGGGGGATACTTCGATCAACTCATCTTT. Translating gives CACDTVGGYFDQLIF.